Listed below are T cell receptor beta chains from one sample, sequenced in a study of cytomegalovirus exposure and HLA in healthy donors. The data were produced by immunoSEQ multiplex PCR, yet TCRdb's version contains in-frame clones alone and is incomplete. The data show fewer than 200,000 clones, 82% seen once. What was sequenced was PBMCs. All receptors come from a male donor in good health and CMV-seronegative. Both conserved end residues are part of each CDR3. The order of the fields is D gene, J gene, V gene, CDR3 protein, CDR3 DNA. The D gene is left open where the match is weak.

TRBD1	TRBJ1-1	TRBV5-4	CASRPDRGNTEAFF	TGTGCCAGCAGACCTGACAGGGGGAACACTGAAGCTTTCTTT
-	TRBJ2-3	TRBV7-9	CSSSPPRGRRADTQYF	TGTTCCAGCAGTCCACCCCGGGGGAGAAGGGCGGATACGCAGTATTTT
-	TRBJ2-6	TRBV5-1	CASSRGGANVLTF	TGCGCCAGCAGTAGAGGTGGGGCCAACGTCCTGACTTTC
-	TRBJ1-5	TRBV2	CASSEGSGIPSNQPQHF	TGTGCCAGCAGTGAAGGGTCAGGAATACCGAGCAATCAGCCCCAGCATTTT
TRBD1	TRBJ2-7	TRBV5-5	CASSLRAGGGYEQYF	TGTGCCAGCAGCTTGAGGGCAGGGGGCGGGTACGAGCAGTACTTC
-	TRBJ2-7	TRBV4-2	CASSQEARGRLAPHSYEQYF	TGTGCCAGCAGCCAAGAGGCCAGGGGACGACTAGCTCCCCACTCCTACGAGCAGTACTTC
TRBD2	TRBJ2-1	TRBV7-3	CASSLTPSGGNSYNEQFF	TGTGCCAGCAGCTTAACACCTAGCGGGGGAAACTCCTACAATGAGCAGTTCTTC
-	TRBJ2-4	TRBV7-8	CASSLAGVGGVAKNIQYF	TGTGCCAGCAGCTTAGCAGGAGTTGGAGGGGTAGCCAAAAACATTCAGTACTTC
TRBD1	TRBJ2-5	TRBV18	CASSPLMDRGYAQYF	TGTGCCAGCTCACCACTCATGGACAGGGGTTATGCCCAGTACTTC
-	TRBJ2-7	TRBV28	CASSYEGKKYF	TGTGCCAGCAGTTATGAGGGTAAGAAGTACTTC